This paragraph reports one TCR beta chain. This entry is derived from a study of blood T cell repertoires in COVID-19. There are 12 residues in the CDR3. Germline V CDR1 and CDR2: ENHRY, SYGVKD. V shed 8 bases and J 7 bases; nucleotides not matched to a gene: 7. Assay: immunoSEQ multiplex PCR; the TCRdb copy retains only in-frame clones and omits some. The sample consists of 160,000 or so clones, around 90% of them appearing once. What was sequenced was peripheral blood. This clonotype was sampled from a man aged 60-69 years with acute or convalescent COVID-19. The chain employs TRBV10-3 and TRBJ1-1; 7 positions match TRBD1. The CDR3 DNA sequence: TGTGCCATCGGGACAGCCAAAGGTGAAGCTTTCTTT. It encodes CAIGTAKGEAFF.